One sample yielded the 30 T cell receptor beta chains listed below, sequenced in a study of blood T cell repertoires in COVID-19. Profiling relied on immunoSEQ multiplex PCR, and the TCRdb table lists in-frame clones only, not all of them. Of about 33,000 clones listed, over 90% are singletons. Sequenced: peripheral blood. These receptor sequences come from a human donor in a cohort sampled during active COVID-19.

The chain is built from TRBV28 and TRBJ2-7; 10 bases fit TRBD1. Trimming removed 5 bases from V and 2 bases from J; junction bases left unmatched: 3. The CDR3 totals 14 residues. CDR1 MDHEN and CDR2 SYDVKM come from the germline V gene. In DNA form, the CDR3 reads TGTGCCAGCAGTACAGGACAGGGGGCCTACGAGCAGTACTTC. This sequence encodes CASSTGQGAYEQYF.

This sequence joins TRBV28 and TRBJ2-6; D is possibly TRBD2 (5 bases). This CDR3 comprises 16 residues. Germline V gene data show CDR1 as MDHEN and CDR2 as SYDVKM. Between the trimmed V and J ends, which lost 3 bases and 0 bases, there was a span of 9 bases. CDR3 amino acids: CASSFGESSGANVLTF. Written as DNA, the CDR3 is TGTGCCAGCAGTTTCGGGGAGTCCTCTGGGGCCAACGTCCTGACTTTC.

V is TRBV6-4 and J is TRBJ1-2, with TRBD1 matching over 9 bases. The CDR3 runs to 15 residues. V lost 6 bases, J lost 2 bases, and 7 bases stayed unmatched. CDR1 and CDR2 (germline): MRHNA, SNTAGT. Written as DNA, the CDR3 is TGTGCCAGCAGCCCTACGGACAGGGGAAACTATGGCTACACCTTC. It codes for CASSPTDRGNYGYTF.

This clone was seen more than once but under ten times. The chain combines TRBV4-3 with TRBJ2-7; a weak D match, TRBD2 (6 bases). CDR1 is LGHNA, CDR2 YSLEER, per germline. V gave up 1 base and J gave up 4 bases, with 17 bases separating them. There are 16 residues in the CDR3. The chain's CDR3 is CASSQGPGTAGYEQYF. The CDR3 region has the DNA TGCGCCAGCAGCCAAGGGCCGGGCACCGCGGGGTACGAGCAGTACTTC.

The chain combines TRBV5-1 with TRBJ2-1; 8 bases match TRBD1. The CDR3 is 14 amino acids. Germline trimming cut 6 bases from V and 6 bases from J; bases unmatched to any gene: 8. Per germline, CDR1 SGHRS and CDR2 YFSETQ. CDR3 in amino acids: CASTTGEPTNEQFF. Here the CDR3 DNA reads TGCGCCAGCACGACAGGGGAGCCCACCAATGAGCAGTTCTTC.

The chain carries TRBV20-1 and TRBJ2-7, with D unresolved. Germline V gene data show CDR1 as DFQATT and CDR2 as SNEGSKA (reference sequence). V lost 3 bases and J lost 2, with 5 bases in between. The CDR3 runs to 11 residues. In DNA form, the CDR3 reads TGCAGTGCTAGCGGAGCCTACGAGCAGTACTTC. Its translation is CSASGAYEQYF.

The chain couples TRBV9 to TRBJ1-6; no clear D gene. Germline CDR1 and CDR2: SGDLS and YYNGEE. CDR3 length: 15 residues. The V end lost 5 bases, the J end lost 0 bases, and 9 bases lay between the germline ends. The CDR3 sequence: CASSFSSSYNSPLHF. The CDR3 DNA follows: TGTGCCAGCAGTTTCTCGAGCTCCTATAATTCACCCCTCCACTTT.

This chain links TRBV21-1 with TRBJ1-6; the DNA was not used to check the table's D call, TRBD1. TRBV21-1 is a documented pseudogene. This CDR3 is 16 amino acids long. The CDR3 DNA is TGTGCCAGATCTAGGGACAGGAAGAACTTTAATTCACCCCTCCACTTT. Translated: CARSRDRKNFNSPLHF.

The chain uses TRBV2 and TRBJ1-5; D call uncertain. Trimming stripped 3 bases from V and 2 bases from J, with 8 bases between. Germline V gene data show CDR1 as SNHLY and CDR2 as FYNNEI. The CDR3 has 14 amino acids. This CDR3 reads CASSDRVGNQPQHF. Here the CDR3 DNA reads TGTGCCAGCAGTGATCGGGTTGGCAATCAGCCCCAGCATTTT.

This clone was recorded once. The rearrangement links TRBV6-6 to TRBJ1-6, with no clear D. Germline loops: CDR1 MNHNY, CDR2 SVGAGI (reference sequence). The CDR3 loop spans 16 amino acids. Trimming stripped 0 bases from V and 7 bases from J, with 13 bases between. This CDR3 reads CASSYSSRRENSPLHF. CDR3 coding DNA: TGTGCCAGCAGTTACTCGAGCCGGAGAGAGAATTCACCCCTCCACTTT.

The chain recombines TRBV28 with TRBJ2-5, with 9 positions matching TRBD1. CDR1 is MDHEN and CDR2 is SYDVKM in the germline V gene. The J segment lost 7 bases and the V segment lost 5 bases, leaving 11 bases of the junction unmatched. CDR3 length: 15 amino acids. The DNA for the CDR3 is TGTGCCAGCAGTCTTGGGGACAGGGCCGTTGGGACCCAGTACTTC. It codes for CASSLGDRAVGTQYF.

The genes are TRBV28 and TRBJ2-5; 10 positions match TRBD2. With V trimmed by 0 bases and J by 1 base, 2 bases remained unmatched. This CDR3 comprises 16 residues. CDR1 and CDR2 from the germline V gene are MDHEN and SYDVKM. The CDR3 DNA sequence: TGTGCCAGCAGTTTATGGGCTAGCGGGAGCCAAGAGACCCAGTACTTC. It is translated as CASSLWASGSQETQYF. The full variable domain, rest sourced from reference TRBV28 and TRBJ2-5, is DVKVTQSSRYLVKRTGEKVFLECVQDMDHENMFWYRQDPGLGLRLIYFSYDVKMKEKGDIPEGYSVSREKKERFSLILESASTNQTSMYLCASSLWASGSQETQYFGPGTRLLVL.

This sequence joins TRBV19 and TRBJ1-5, with a weak D call TRBD1 (5 bases). Germline lookup yields CDR1 LNHDA and CDR2 SQIVND (reference sequence). Trimming pared 3 bases from V and 5 bases from J, leaving 5 bases between. This CDR3 spans 12 amino acids. Here the CDR3 DNA reads TGTGCCAGTAGTATCAGGGATCAGCCCCAGCATTTT. Its protein product is CASSIRDQPQHF.

The CDR3 is CASSFDSTEQYF. In nucleotides, the CDR3 is TGTGCCAGCAGTTTCGACAGTACCGAGCAGTACTTC. The rearrangement links TRBV12-3 or TRBV12-4 to TRBJ2-7, with D perhaps matching TRBD1 (5 bases). Trimming left V 3 bases short and J 6 bases short, with 9 bases between. The CDR3 sequence is 12 residues long.

The count of this clone is one. The CDR3 DNA follows: TGTGCCAGCAGTCTCCGGGACAGGCAAACCTATAATTCACCCCTCCACTTT. Protein product: CASSLRDRQTYNSPLHF. The rearrangement uses TRBV27 and TRBJ1-6; TRBD1 aligns across 8 bases. The CDR3 spans 17 residues. Germline assignment: CDR1 MNHEY and CDR2 SMNVEV (reference sequence). J gave up 2 bases and V 5 bases, and 8 bases lay outside the gene matches.

This clone occurred a few times. The V call is TRBV4-3, the J call TRBJ1-2; TRBD1 is a possible D gene (6 bases). The CDR3 runs to 16 residues. Deletions cut 1 base from V and 8 bases from J, with 20 bases between. Germline CDR1 is LGHNA and CDR2 is YSLEER. The CDR3, as DNA: TGCGCCAGCAGCCAAGGGGTGGGGGCGCAAGTAATAGGCTACACCTTC. It codes for CASSQGVGAQVIGYTF.

This clone showed up just a few times. The chain employs TRBV4-2 and TRBJ1-5; a possible D gene is TRBD1 (5 bases). V was trimmed by 1 base and J by 2 bases, leaving 12 bases between them. This CDR3 region has 16 residues. Germline V gene data show CDR1 as LGHNA and CDR2 as YNFKEQ. The CDR3 loop reads CASSQGTVGGNQPQHF. The CDR3 nucleotides are TGTGCCAGCAGCCAAGGGACCGTAGGGGGCAATCAGCCCCAGCATTTT.

The chain couples TRBV30 to TRBJ1-1; D gene uncertain. Germline assignment: CDR1 GTSNPN and CDR2 SVGIG (reference sequence). Trimming shortened V by 5 bases and J by 0 bases, and 16 bases separated the two germline ends. The CDR3 extends over 15 amino acids. In DNA form, the CDR3 reads TGTGCCTGGGGATACAGACAACGACTGAACACTGAAGCTTTCTTT. It translates to CAWGYRQRLNTEAFF.

Judged by abundance, this clone is medium-sized (0.01 to 0.1%). This sequence joins TRBV28 and TRBJ1-5, with D perhaps TRBD1 (5 bases). V gave up 3 bases and J gave up 6 bases, with 15 bases separating them. Germline-derived CDR1 and CDR2 are MDHEN and SYDVKM. The CDR3 covers 15 residues. The CDR3, as DNA: TGTGCCAGCAGTTTGGCGTCAGGGATCGTTCAGCCCCAGCATTTT. Encoded protein: CASSLASGIVQPQHF.

Only one count was recorded for this clone. V gene TRBV19 combines with J gene TRBJ2-1, with D tentatively TRBD2 (6 bases). The CDR3 extends over 15 amino acids. V lost 2 bases and J lost 13, with 21 bases in between. Germline V gives CDR1 LNHDA, CDR2 SQIVND (reference sequence). This chain's CDR3 is CASSISVRGAAVQFF. The CDR3 coding sequence is TGTGCCAGTAGTATATCGGTGCGGGGAGCGGCGGTACAGTTCTTC.

This chain connects TRBV28 to TRBJ2-5; TRBD1 matches 8 bases. CDR3 length: 14 residues. Germline CDR1 and CDR2: MDHEN and SYDVKM. Trimming removed 4 bases from V and 4 bases from J; junction bases left unmatched: 5. The CDR3 DNA reads TGTGCCAGCAGTTCCGGACAGGGAGGAGAGACCCAGTACTTC. It encodes CASSSGQGGETQYF.

The chain recombines TRBV2 with TRBJ1-4, with D hard to call. Germline lookup yields CDR1 SNHLY and CDR2 FYNNEI. The CDR3 extends over 14 amino acids. Trimming cost V 7 bases and J 6 bases, with 15 bases left between them. The DNA of the CDR3 is TGTGCCAGCAACCTTCCCGGGGTTGATGAAAAACTGTTTTTT. It encodes CASNLPGVDEKLFF.

The chain employs TRBV7-3 and TRBJ2-5; 9 bases map to TRBD1. With 5 bases clipped from V and 5 bases from J, the junction kept 6 bases outside the gene matches. Germline V CDR1 and CDR2: SGHTA, FQGTGA. This CDR3 region has 14 residues. The CDR3 is CASSRQGETETQYF. In DNA form, the CDR3 reads TGTGCCAGCAGCCGACAGGGGGAGACGGAGACCCAGTACTTC.

The chain has TRBV28 and TRBJ2-5; D might be TRBD2 (6 bases). V was pared by 10 bases and J by 2 bases, with 20 bases between. This CDR3 has 15 residues. The germline V gene encodes CDR1 MDHEN and CDR2 SYDVKM. CDR3 protein: CAITSGVRGQETQYF. DNA of the CDR3: TGTGCCATCACGTCGGGGGTTAGGGGTCAAGAGACCCAGTACTTC.

This clone showed up just a few times. The chain employs TRBV29-1 and TRBJ2-3; D possibly corresponds to TRBD2 (6 bases). From germline, CDR1 is SQVTM and CDR2 ANQGSEA. V was trimmed by 3 bases and J by 3 bases, leaving 10 bases between them. The CDR3 totals 13 residues. The CDR3 region is CSVDGSPTDTQYF. CDR3 in DNA: TGCAGCGTTGACGGGAGTCCTACAGATACGCAGTATTTT.

The genes are TRBV14 and TRBJ2-1; 12 nucleotides align to TRBD2. CDR1 is SGHDN and CDR2 is FVKESK in the germline V gene. The V gene end was trimmed by 3 bases and the J gene end by 10 bases; junction bases not matched to a gene: 16. The CDR3 sequence is 18 residues long. The CDR3 DNA sequence: TGTGCCAGCAGCCATCCCTCTCTAGCGGGAGGGCCCCACGGAGAGCAGTTCTTC. It translates to CASSHPSLAGGPHGEQFF.

The chain joins TRBV27 to TRBJ1-1, with unresolved D. V dropped 5 bases and J dropped 1 base, with 11 bases sitting between them. Germline V gives CDR1 MNHEY, CDR2 SMNVEV (reference sequence). The CDR3 spans 14 residues. Written as DNA, the CDR3 is TGTGCCAGCAGTGCGACCGGGAGGAACACTGAAGCTTTCTTT. This gives the protein CASSATGRNTEAFF.

The V and J genes are TRBV7-2 and TRBJ2-5; D is unresolved. V was trimmed by 2 bases and J by 1 base, leaving 8 bases between them. This CDR3 is built from 14 residues. Germline V gene lookup returns CDR1 SGHTA and CDR2 FQGNSA. This CDR3 reads CASSLTRAQETQYF. DNA of the CDR3: TGTGCCAGCAGCTTAACCCGCGCCCAAGAGACCCAGTACTTC.

This clone was found once. The gene calls are TRBV6-5 and TRBJ2-7, with 11 positions matching TRBD1. This CDR3 has 15 amino acids. CDR1 and CDR2 (germline): MNHEY, SVGAGI. With V trimmed by 6 bases and J by 2 bases, 6 bases remained unmatched. Here the CDR3 DNA reads TGTGCCAGCAGCATCGGACAGGGGGCTACCTACGAGCAGTACTTC. The encoded protein is CASSIGQGATYEQYF.

This clone occurred a few times. The V and J genes are TRBV2 and TRBJ1-3, with 8 positions matching TRBD1. The CDR3 extends over 19 amino acids. Germline V gene lookup returns CDR1 SNHLY and CDR2 FYNNEI. Losses at the gene ends were 7 bases for V and 2 bases for J; bases not matched to a gene: 19. The CDR3 protein is CASTTYPDREGYAGNTIYF. The CDR3 DNA is TGTGCCAGCACCACCTACCCGGACAGGGAAGGATATGCTGGAAACACCATATATTTT.